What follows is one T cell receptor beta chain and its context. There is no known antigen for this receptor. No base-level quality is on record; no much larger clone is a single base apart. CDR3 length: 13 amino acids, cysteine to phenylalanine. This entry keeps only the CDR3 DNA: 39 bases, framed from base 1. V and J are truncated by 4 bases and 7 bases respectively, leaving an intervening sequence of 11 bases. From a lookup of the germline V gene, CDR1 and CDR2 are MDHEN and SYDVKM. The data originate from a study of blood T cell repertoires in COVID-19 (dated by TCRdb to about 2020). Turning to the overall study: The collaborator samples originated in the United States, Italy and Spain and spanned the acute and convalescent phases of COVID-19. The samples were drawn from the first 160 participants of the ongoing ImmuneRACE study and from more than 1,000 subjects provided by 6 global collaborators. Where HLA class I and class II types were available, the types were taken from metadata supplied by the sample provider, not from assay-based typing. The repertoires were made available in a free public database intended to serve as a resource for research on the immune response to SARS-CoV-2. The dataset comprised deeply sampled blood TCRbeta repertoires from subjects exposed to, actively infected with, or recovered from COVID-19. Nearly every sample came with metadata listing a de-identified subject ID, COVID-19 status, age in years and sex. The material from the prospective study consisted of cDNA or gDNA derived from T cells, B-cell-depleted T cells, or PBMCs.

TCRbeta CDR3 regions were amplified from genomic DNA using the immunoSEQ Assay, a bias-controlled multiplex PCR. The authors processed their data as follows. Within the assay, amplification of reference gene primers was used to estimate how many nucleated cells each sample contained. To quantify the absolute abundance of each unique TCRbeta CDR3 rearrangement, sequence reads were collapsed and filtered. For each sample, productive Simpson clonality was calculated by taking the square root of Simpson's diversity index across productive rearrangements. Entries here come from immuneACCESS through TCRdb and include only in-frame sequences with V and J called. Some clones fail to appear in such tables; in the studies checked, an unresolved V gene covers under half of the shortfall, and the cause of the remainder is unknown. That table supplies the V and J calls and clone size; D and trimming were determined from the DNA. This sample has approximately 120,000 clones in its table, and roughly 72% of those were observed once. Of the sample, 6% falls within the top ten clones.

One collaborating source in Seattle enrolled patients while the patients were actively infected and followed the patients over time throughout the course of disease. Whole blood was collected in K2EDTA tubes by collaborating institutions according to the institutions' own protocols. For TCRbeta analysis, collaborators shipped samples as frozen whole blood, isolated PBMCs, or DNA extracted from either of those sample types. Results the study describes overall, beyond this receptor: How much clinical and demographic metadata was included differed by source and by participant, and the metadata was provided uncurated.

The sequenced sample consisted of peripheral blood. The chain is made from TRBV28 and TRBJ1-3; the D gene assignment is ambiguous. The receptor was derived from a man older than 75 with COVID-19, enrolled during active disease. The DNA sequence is TGTGCCAGCAGTTCGAATCCCGGTAACACCATATATTTT. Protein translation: CASSSNPGNTIYF.